Listed below are T cell receptor beta chains from one sample, sequenced in a study of tumor-infiltrating lymphocytes in localized non-small cell lung cancer. Clones were read by immunoSEQ multiplex PCR, and TCRdb kept only the in-frame ones, dropping some. The table includes 6,000 to 8,500 clones, over 60% detected once. The sequencing sample was made of lung tumor tissue. Receptors were obtained from a human donor with non-small cell lung cancer. The CDR3 runs from the conserved cysteine through the conserved F or W. The D gene is left open where the match is weak. Expanded clones are given a class, and other clones once, few, many or no size at all.

clone size	V gene	D gene	J gene	CDR3 DNA	CDR3 protein
once	TRBV9	-	TRBJ2-3	TGTGCCAGCAGCGCAGGGGAAGGGACGCAGTATTTT	CASSAGEGTQYF
-	TRBV18	-	TRBJ1-6	TGTGCCAGCTCACCGGACACCATGGGTTCACCCCTCCACTTT	CASSPDTMGSPLHF
-	TRBV18	-	TRBJ1-1	TGTGCCAGCTCACCACAGGCCGGGAACACTGAAGCTTTCTTT	CASSPQAGNTEAFF
-	TRBV6-5	-	TRBJ2-7	TGTGCCAGCAAAGACCTATACGAGCAGTACTTC	CASKDLYEQYF
-	TRBV7-6	TRBD1	TRBJ1-2	TGTGCCAGCAGCCCGCGGACAGGGTCCTTTAACTATGGCTACACCTTC	CASSPRTGSFNYGYTF
-	TRBV5-6	TRBD2	TRBJ2-7	TGTGCCAGCAGCCGCCGGGGGGTTCCTGACGAGCAGTACTTC	CASSRRGVPDEQYF
-	TRBV7-7	TRBD1	TRBJ2-3	TGTGCCAGCAGCCAAGGACAGGGAACAGATACGCAGTATTTT	CASSQGQGTDTQYF
-	TRBV5-1	TRBD1	TRBJ2-5	TGCGCCAGCAGCTTGGTGGGGACAGGGGGCGGCGAGACCCAGTACTTC	CASSLVGTGGGETQYF
medium-sized	TRBV30	TRBD2	TRBJ2-5	TGTGCCTGGAGTGGTAATATGGCGGGGGGGCAAGAGACCCAGTACTTC	CAWSGNMAGGQETQYF
few	TRBV11-2	-	TRBJ1-4	TGTGCCAGCAGCACAGCAGGGGCGAATGAAAAACTGTTTTTT	CASSTAGANEKLFF
few	TRBV4-1	-	TRBJ1-1	TGCGCCAGCAGGACGACGGGCACTGAAGCTTTCTTT	CASRTTGTEAFF
-	TRBV5-5	-	TRBJ1-2	TGTGCCAGCAGCTTGAGGACTCAGGCTAACTATGGCTACACCTTC	CASSLRTQANYGYTF
-	TRBV6-1	TRBD2	TRBJ2-5	TGTGCCAGCAGTAGGGCTAGCGGGGGGGGTGAGACCCAGTACTTC	CASSRASGGGETQYF
-	TRBV7-9	-	TRBJ2-5	TGTGCCAGCAGCCCACGGAGGACAGTGTCAATCAAGGAAGAGACCCAGTACTTC	CASSPRRTVSIKEETQYF
few	TRBV16	-	TRBJ2-7	TGTGCCAGCAGCCCCTCGACAGTATCCTACGAGCAGTACTTC	CASSPSTVSYEQYF
few	TRBV5-1	TRBD1	TRBJ1-1	TGCGCCAGCAGCTTGGTGGGACAGGGGAACACTGAAGCTTTCTTT	CASSLVGQGNTEAFF
-	TRBV10-3	-	TRBJ1-6	TGTGCCATCAGTGAGAGGCAGGGCAATTCACCCCTCCACTTT	CAISERQGNSPLHF
-	TRBV19	TRBD2	TRBJ2-3	TGTGCCAGTAGTATTGCCGGGACTAGCTCCCTCACAGATACGCAGTATTTT	CASSIAGTSSLTDTQYF
-	TRBV5-1	-	TRBJ2-1	TGCGCCAGCAGCTTAGGCGGGGCCTACAATGAGCAGTTCTTC	CASSLGGAYNEQFF
-	TRBV18	TRBD1	TRBJ1-1	TGTGCCAGCTCACCACGAGGGACAGGGGAAGGAGAAGCTTTCTTT	CASSPRGTGEGEAFF
few	TRBV7-9	-	TRBJ1-2	TGTGCCAGCAGCCAGGACAGTGACTATGGCTACACCTTC	CASSQDSDYGYTF
-	TRBV4-1	TRBD1	TRBJ1-2	TGCGCCAGCAGCCAACACCGGGACAGGGGGCTTTATGGCTACACCTTC	CASSQHRDRGLYGYTF
-	TRBV6-5	TRBD1	TRBJ1-2	TGTGCCAGCAGTTACTCGATGGACAGGGGCTATGGCTACACCTTC	CASSYSMDRGYGYTF
-	TRBV18	TRBD1	TRBJ1-2	TGTGCCAGCTCACCATCGACAGGGGGGATTCTGCGCCCTTATGGCTACACCTTC	CASSPSTGGILRPYGYTF
-	TRBV15	-	TRBJ1-2	TGTGCCACCAGCAGAGATCGAACCTATGGCTACACCTTC	CATSRDRTYGYTF
-	TRBV19	-	TRBJ1-2	TGTGCCAGTAGTAGGGACGGTGAAAGTTATGGCTACACCTTC	CASSRDGESYGYTF
-	TRBV30	-	TRBJ1-3	TGTGCCTGGGCCTCCGGGAACACCATATATTTT	CAWASGNTIYF
-	TRBV12-5	TRBD1	TRBJ1-3	TGTGCTAGTAACCCGGGACAGGGCCTCGGGGTATATTTT	CASNPGQGLGVYF
-	TRBV7-2	-	TRBJ2-7	TGTGCCAGCAGCGAACTGGGAGACGAGCAGTACTTC	CASSELGDEQYF
once	TRBV7-9	TRBD1	TRBJ2-3	TGTGCCGGGGTAGGACAGGGCAGCACAGATACGCAGTATTTT	CAGVGQGSTDTQYF
once	TRBV5-1	-	TRBJ1-6	TGCGCCAGCAGCTTGGTTGCGGATGATAATTCACCCCTCCACTTT	CASSLVADDNSPLHF
-	TRBV10-3	-	TRBJ1-1	TGTGCCATCAGCCGGGCCCCGAACACTGAAGCTTTCTTT	CAISRAPNTEAFF